This T cell receptor beta chain was identified during a study of early T cells in non-severe SARS-CoV-2 infection. The CDR3 covers 12 residues. Losses at the gene ends were 3 bases for V and 12 bases for J; bases not matched to a gene: 6. Each CDR3 protein is one row after TCRdb ran MiXCR on the 5' RACE reads. Of about 100,000 distinct CDR3 sequences detected, 8.5% to 14% appear once; the ten largest clones hold about 7.6%. This clonotype was detected only a few times. This receptor was obtained from an adult who was a healthcare worker with PCR-confirmed SARS-CoV-2 infection or an uninfected control (not recorded which). Sequenced sample: whole blood. This sequence joins TRBV12-3 or TRBV12-4 and TRBJ1-1, with 8 bases identical to TRBD1. This chain's CDR3 is CASSLWQGASFF. The CDR3 nucleotides read TGTGCCAGCAGTTTGTGGCAGGGGGCATCTTTCTTT.